A selection of T cell receptor beta chains follows, all from one sample in a study of T cell responses to AZD1222 COVID-19 vaccine. The assay was immunoSEQ multiplex PCR, and TCRdb's table has in-frame clones only and misses some. The sample lists roughly 150,000 clones; under 95% were seen once. The sequencing used peripheral blood, collected on day 0 of AZD1222 vaccination. All receptors derive from an adult in good health. Both conserved end residues are part of each CDR3. A D gene is named only where the DNA matches it firmly. Only some rows state a clone size, as once, few, many or a class for expanded clones.

j_call: TRBJ2-3; clone_size: NA; d_call: TRBD1; v_call: TRBV7-9; cdr3_aa: CASSARQGYTDTQYF; cdr3_nt: TGTGCCAGCAGCGCCCGACAGGGGTACACAGATACGCAGTATTTT
j_call: TRBJ2-5; clone_size: NA; d_call: NA; v_call: TRBV30; cdr3_aa: CAWMGETQYF; cdr3_nt: TGTGCCTGGATGGGAGAGACCCAGTACTTC
j_call: TRBJ1-2; clone_size: once; d_call: TRBD1; v_call: TRBV28; cdr3_aa: CASTGQGDGYTF; cdr3_nt: TGTGCCAGCACCGGACAGGGTGACGGCTACACCTTC
j_call: TRBJ2-2; clone_size: NA; d_call: NA; v_call: TRBV7-2; cdr3_aa: CASILETNTGELFF; cdr3_nt: TGTGCCAGCATCCTAGAGACAAACACCGGGGAGCTGTTTTTT
j_call: TRBJ1-1; clone_size: NA; d_call: NA; v_call: TRBV14; cdr3_aa: CASSQGRFLFNTEAFF; cdr3_nt: TGTGCCAGCAGCCAAGGCAGGTTTCTGTTTAACACTGAAGCTTTCTTT
j_call: TRBJ2-1; clone_size: NA; d_call: NA; v_call: TRBV19; cdr3_aa: CASSGMGGLRLNEQFF; cdr3_nt: TGTGCCAGTAGCGGGATGGGGGGCCTGAGGCTCAATGAGCAGTTCTTC
j_call: TRBJ2-7; clone_size: NA; d_call: TRBD2; v_call: TRBV5-4; cdr3_aa: CASSFSGVPGQYF; cdr3_nt: TGTGCCAGCAGCTTTAGCGGGGTTCCGGGGCAGTACTTC
j_call: TRBJ1-1; clone_size: NA; d_call: TRBD1; v_call: TRBV18; cdr3_aa: CASSQRQGAMAFF; cdr3_nt: TGTGCCAGCTCACAACGACAGGGGGCGATGGCTTTCTTT
j_call: TRBJ2-2; clone_size: NA; d_call: TRBD1; v_call: TRBV3-1/TRBV3-2; cdr3_aa: CASSVTGLNTGELFF; cdr3_nt: TGTGCCAGCAGCGTGACAGGGTTGAACACCGGGGAGCTGTTTTTT
j_call: TRBJ1-5; clone_size: once; d_call: NA; v_call: TRBV7-2; cdr3_aa: CASSLGPTGNQPQHF; cdr3_nt: TGTGCCAGCAGCTTGGGCCCTACAGGGAACCAGCCCCAGCATTTT
j_call: TRBJ2-1; clone_size: NA; d_call: TRBD1; v_call: TRBV2; cdr3_aa: CASSRDRDIGEQFF; cdr3_nt: TGTGCCAGCAGCCGGGACAGGGACATAGGGGAGCAGTTCTTC
j_call: TRBJ1-5; clone_size: NA; d_call: TRBD1; v_call: TRBV18; cdr3_aa: CASSPYDRVNQPQHF; cdr3_nt: TGTGCCAGCTCACCTTACGACAGGGTCAATCAGCCCCAGCATTTT
j_call: TRBJ1-5; clone_size: NA; d_call: TRBD1; v_call: TRBV30; cdr3_aa: CAWSGGQVLAQPQHF; cdr3_nt: TGTGCCTGGAGTGGAGGACAGGTCCTGGCCCAGCCCCAGCATTTT